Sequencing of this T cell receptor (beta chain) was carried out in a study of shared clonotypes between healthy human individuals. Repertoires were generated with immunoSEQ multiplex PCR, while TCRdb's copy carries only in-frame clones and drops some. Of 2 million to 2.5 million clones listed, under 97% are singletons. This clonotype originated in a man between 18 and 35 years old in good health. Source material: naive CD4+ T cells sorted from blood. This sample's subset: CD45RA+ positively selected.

CDR3: CASSLLGLAQETQYF. In DNA form, the CDR3 reads TGTGCCAGCAGCTTGTTGGGGTTAGCGCAAGAGACCCAGTACTTC. This rearrangement joins TRBV5-4 to TRBJ2-5, with D possibly matching TRBD2 (5 bases). Germline-derived CDR1 and CDR2 are SGHNT and YYREEE (reference sequence). Trimming stripped 1 base from V and 2 bases from J, with 12 bases between. The CDR3 sequence is 15 residues long.